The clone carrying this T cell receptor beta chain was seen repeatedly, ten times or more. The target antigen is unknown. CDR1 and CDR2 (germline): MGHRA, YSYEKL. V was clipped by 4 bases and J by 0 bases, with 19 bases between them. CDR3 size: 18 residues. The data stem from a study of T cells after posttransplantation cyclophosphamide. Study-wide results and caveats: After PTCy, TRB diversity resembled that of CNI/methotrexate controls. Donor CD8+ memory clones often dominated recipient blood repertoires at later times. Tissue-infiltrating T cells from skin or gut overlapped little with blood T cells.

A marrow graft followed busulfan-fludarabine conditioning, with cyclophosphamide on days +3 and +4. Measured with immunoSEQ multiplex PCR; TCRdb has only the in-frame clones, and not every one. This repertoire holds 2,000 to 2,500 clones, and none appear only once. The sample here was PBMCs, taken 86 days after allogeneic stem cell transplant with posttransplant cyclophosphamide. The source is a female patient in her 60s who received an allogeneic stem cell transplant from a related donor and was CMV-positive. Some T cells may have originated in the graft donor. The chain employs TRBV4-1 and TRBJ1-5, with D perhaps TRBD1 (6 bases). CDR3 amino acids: CASSRTDRLVDSNQPQHF. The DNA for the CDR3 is TGCGCCAGCAGCCGGACTGACAGGCTGGTCGATAGCAATCAGCCCCAGCATTTT.